A selection of T cell receptor beta chains follows, all from one sample in a study of cytomegalovirus exposure and HLA in healthy donors. Only in-frame clones appear in the TCRdb table, and some are missing; sequencing was by immunoSEQ multiplex PCR. This sample has about 160,000 clones; 80% occur once, and the top ten carry roughly 4.7%. Sequences were obtained from PBMCs. The source of these receptors is a man in his thirties or forties in good health and CMV-seronegative. Each CDR3 is given with its conserved first and last residue. Clone size is not always given. Where it is, it says once, few, many or a class for expanded clones.

>few|TRBV29-1
CSVVSGGWNEQYF
>-|TRBV5-1
CASSLGQGVGANYGYTF
>-|TRBV7-9
CASSFRGGGARLGETQYF
>-|TRBV7-8
CASSYRRRAYSNQPQHF
>-|TRBV7-8
CASSFSVSFYSNQPQHF
>-|TRBV5-5
CASSAGTSGLLSSYNEQFF
>-|TRBV7-2
CASSLERGGYYEQYF
>-|TRBV6-6
CASRRGAGDNYGYTF
>-|TRBV7-9
CASSSSRTGDIYEQYF
>-|TRBV28
CASSIEDSRYTF
>-|TRBV15
CATRGGGNTEAFF
>once|TRBV28
CASSSGGSGRFSGELFF
>-|TRBV28
CASSGTGNNSPLHF
>-|TRBV7-9
CASSVQTQGGFTF
>-|TRBV2
CASSEYGGNSGNTIYF
>-|TRBV5-1
CASSPGLLSYNEQFF
>-|TRBV27
CASSLSRRGQIDTQYF
>-|TRBV9
CASSALYEVGGYTF
>-|TRBV10-3
CAISKDDRANTEAFF
>few|TRBV27
CASSLDGTVDKSPLHF
>-|TRBV18
CASSPLAGASNTEAFF
>-|TRBV7-2
CATTRGQETQYF
>-|TRBV28
CASIMTGTGNTIYF
>-|TRBV7-7
CASSSGLAGVRAQYF
>-|TRBV27
CASSPWTGDWGQPQHF
>-|TRBV5-6
CASSPGTGYNEQFF
>-|TRBV28
CASRDRGQVHGYTF
>-|TRBV29-1
CSARTSGRRGDTQYF
>-|TRBV27
CASSEPGGVSTDTQYF
>-|TRBV19
CASSPRTGASNTEAFF
>-|TRBV27
CASSGTGNPLEQYF
>-|TRBV6-5
CASSTRDRDYGYTF
>-|TRBV27
CASSPAPLGLAGGNEQFF
>few|TRBV19
CASSVTWTGDEAFF
>-|TRBV9
CASSEGVGGEKLFF
>-|TRBV30
CAWSVRLPLNTEAFF
>-|TRBV11-2
CASSSGRGLANTGELFF
>-|TRBV14
CASSQVRQVNTEAFF
>-|TRBV28
CASSLSPGVRGYTF
>-|TRBV5-1
CASSSRWDRGMSRFSYEQYF
>-|TRBV19
CASSIQGNTEAFF
>-|TRBV13
CASSLQRTGELFF
>-|TRBV10-3
CAIRGQEEQYF
>-|TRBV5-5
CASSPGADGYTF
>-|TRBV7-3
CASSLVGGLVDTQYF